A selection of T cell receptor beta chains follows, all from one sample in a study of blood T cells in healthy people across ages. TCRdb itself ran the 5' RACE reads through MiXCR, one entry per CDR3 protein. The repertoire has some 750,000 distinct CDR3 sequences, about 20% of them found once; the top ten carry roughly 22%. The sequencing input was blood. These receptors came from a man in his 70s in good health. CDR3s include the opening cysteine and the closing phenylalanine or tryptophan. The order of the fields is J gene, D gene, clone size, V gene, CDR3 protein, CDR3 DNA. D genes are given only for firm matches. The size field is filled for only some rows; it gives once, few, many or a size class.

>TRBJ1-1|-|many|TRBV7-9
CASSLGGLNTEAFF
TGCGCCAGCAGCTTGGGAGGACTAAACACTGAAGCTTTCTTT
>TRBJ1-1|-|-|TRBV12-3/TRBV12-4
CASSFYASFDTEAFF
TGTGCCAGCAGTTTTTATGCCAGCTTCGACACTGAAGCTTTCTTT
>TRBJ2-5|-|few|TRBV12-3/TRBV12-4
CASRPTGRLETQYF
TGTGCCAGCAGGCCGACAGGGAGGTTAGAGACCCAGTACTTC
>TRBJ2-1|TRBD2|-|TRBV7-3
CASSLFSGRANEQFF
TGTGCCAGCAGCTTATTTAGCGGGAGGGCCAATGAGCAGTTCTTC
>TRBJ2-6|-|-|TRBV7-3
CASSPQGLTSGANVLTF
TGTGCCAGCAGCCCCCAGGGATTAACGTCTGGGGCCAACGTCCTGACTTTC
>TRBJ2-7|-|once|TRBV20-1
CSVRAGATYEQYF
TGCAGTGTTCGGGCAGGGGCTACTTACGAGCAGTACTTC
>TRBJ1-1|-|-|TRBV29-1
CSVEGGETTEAFF
TGCAGCGTTGAAGGGGGGGAAACCACTGAAGCTTTCTTT
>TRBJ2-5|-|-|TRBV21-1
CASSKGSGPWTQYF
TGTGCCAGCAGCAAAGGGAGCGGCCCTTGGACCCAGTACTTC
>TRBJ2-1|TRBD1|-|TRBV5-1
CASSREGGGYNEQFF
TGCGCCAGCAGCCGGGAAGGGGGCGGCTACAATGAGCAGTTCTTC
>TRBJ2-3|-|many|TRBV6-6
CASSYSSSDTQYF
TGTGCCAGCAGTTACTCGTCTTCAGATACGCAGTATTTT
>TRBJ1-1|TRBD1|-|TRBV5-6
CASSKAGGAEAFF
TGTGCCAGCAGTAAGGCAGGGGGTGCTGAAGCTTTCTTT
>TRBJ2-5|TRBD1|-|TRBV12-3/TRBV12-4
CASTRDRGETQYF
TGTGCCAGCACCAGGGACAGGGGGGAGACCCAGTACTTC
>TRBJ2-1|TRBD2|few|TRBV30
CAWSNGRAKEQFF
TGTGCCTGGAGTAACGGGAGGGCCAAGGAGCAGTTCTTC
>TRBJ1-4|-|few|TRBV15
CATSRSPTGTNEKLFF
TGTGCCACCAGCAGATCTCCGACCGGGACTAATGAAAAACTGTTTTTT
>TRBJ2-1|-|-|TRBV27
CASSFSPTEQFF
TGTGCCAGCAGTTTTAGTCCCACCGAGCAGTTCTTC
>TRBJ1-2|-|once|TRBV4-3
CASSQDLMGARFNYGYTF
TGCGCCAGCAGCCAAGATCTCATGGGGGCCAGGTTTAACTATGGCTACACCTTC
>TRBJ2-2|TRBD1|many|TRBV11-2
CASSLGQINTGELFF
TGTGCCAGCAGCTTGGGACAGATCAACACCGGGGAGCTGTTTTTT
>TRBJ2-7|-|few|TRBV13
CASSLEQKYEQYF
TGTGCCAGCAGCTTAGAGCAGAAGTACGAGCAGTACTTC
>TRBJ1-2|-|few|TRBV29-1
CSPRGRGYGYTF
TGCAGCCCCCGGGGTAGGGGCTATGGCTACACCTTC
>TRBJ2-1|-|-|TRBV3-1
CASSQVLGRNEQFF
TGTGCCAGCAGCCAAGTACTAGGTAGGAATGAGCAGTTCTTC
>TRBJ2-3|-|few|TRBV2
CASRTPTSGDTQYF
TGTGCCAGCAGGACACCGACTAGTGGAGATACGCAGTATTTT
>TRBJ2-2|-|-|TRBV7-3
CASSLNGGTSGELFF
TGTGCCAGCAGCTTAAATGGGGGAACGTCCGGGGAGCTGTTTTTT